What follows describes a single T cell receptor (beta chain). This specimen belongs to a study of shared clonotypes between healthy human individuals. This table comes from immunoSEQ multiplex PCR, and its TCRdb copy is limited to in-frame clones, with some not included. Of hundreds of thousands of clones in the sample, around 72% were seen once. Germline CDR1 is SGDLS and CDR2 is YYNGEE. Trimming shortened V by 0 bases and J by 7 bases, and 11 bases separated the two germline ends. The CDR3 has 15 residues. The sequence came from a woman aged 25 to 39 in good health. The chain joins TRBV9 to TRBJ1-6; D remains unclear. Sequenced sample: memory CD4+ T cells sorted from blood. The subset is: CD45RA-negative fraction. The CDR3 here is CASSVGRSGNSPLHF. For the CDR3, the DNA is TGTGCCAGCAGCGTAGGGAGGTCTGGAAATTCACCCCTCCACTTT.